This T cell receptor beta chain was identified during a study of shared clonotypes between healthy human individuals. Assay: immunoSEQ multiplex PCR; the TCRdb copy retains only in-frame clones and omits some. The data hold 2 million to 2.5 million clones, with around 95% observed a single time. The sequenced material came from naive CD4+ T cells sorted from blood. This sample's subset: CD45RA+ positively selected. This clonotype was sampled from a man in his late teens or twenties in good health.

CDR3 nucleotide sequence: TGCGCCAGCAGCCAAGGAGGGGTGGAGACCCAGTACTTC. It is translated as CASSQGGVETQYF. The gene calls are TRBV4-3 and TRBJ2-5; TRBD1 or TRBD2 may be the D gene (5 bases each). This CDR3 region has 13 residues. Germline V gene lookup returns CDR1 LGHNA and CDR2 YSLEER. Trimming removed 1 base at V and 5 bases at J, with 8 bases between.